This record looks at one T cell receptor beta chain sequence and its context. This sample was included in a study of shared clonotypes between healthy human individuals. Across the study: Used for every donor were three CD4 naive, three CD4 memory, two CD8 naive and one CD8 memory plate.

Authors' processing steps: Junction-only immunoSEQ data arrived without quality scores, meaning filtering differed. Repertoires were generated with immunoSEQ multiplex PCR, while TCRdb's copy carries only in-frame clones and drops some. The D gene and trimming were derived from the DNA, and the V and J assignments and clone size from that table. The data show more than 2 million clones, approximately 94% seen once. Naive CD8 cells comprised CD45RO-negative, CCR7-positively selected cells, excluding terminally differentiated effector memory CD45RA+ cells. The germline gives CDR1 MGHDK, CDR2 SYGVNS. The CDR3 runs to 14 residues. Trimming shortened V by 3 bases and J by 1 base, and 8 bases separated the two germline ends.

The TCR comes from a man aged 18 to 29 in good health. The chain employs TRBV25-1 and TRBJ2-3; D is unresolved. Material: naive CD8+ T cells sorted from blood. The CDR3 reads CASSDGWGTDTQYF. The CDR3 DNA reads as TGTGCCAGCAGTGACGGGTGGGGCACAGATACGCAGTATTTT.